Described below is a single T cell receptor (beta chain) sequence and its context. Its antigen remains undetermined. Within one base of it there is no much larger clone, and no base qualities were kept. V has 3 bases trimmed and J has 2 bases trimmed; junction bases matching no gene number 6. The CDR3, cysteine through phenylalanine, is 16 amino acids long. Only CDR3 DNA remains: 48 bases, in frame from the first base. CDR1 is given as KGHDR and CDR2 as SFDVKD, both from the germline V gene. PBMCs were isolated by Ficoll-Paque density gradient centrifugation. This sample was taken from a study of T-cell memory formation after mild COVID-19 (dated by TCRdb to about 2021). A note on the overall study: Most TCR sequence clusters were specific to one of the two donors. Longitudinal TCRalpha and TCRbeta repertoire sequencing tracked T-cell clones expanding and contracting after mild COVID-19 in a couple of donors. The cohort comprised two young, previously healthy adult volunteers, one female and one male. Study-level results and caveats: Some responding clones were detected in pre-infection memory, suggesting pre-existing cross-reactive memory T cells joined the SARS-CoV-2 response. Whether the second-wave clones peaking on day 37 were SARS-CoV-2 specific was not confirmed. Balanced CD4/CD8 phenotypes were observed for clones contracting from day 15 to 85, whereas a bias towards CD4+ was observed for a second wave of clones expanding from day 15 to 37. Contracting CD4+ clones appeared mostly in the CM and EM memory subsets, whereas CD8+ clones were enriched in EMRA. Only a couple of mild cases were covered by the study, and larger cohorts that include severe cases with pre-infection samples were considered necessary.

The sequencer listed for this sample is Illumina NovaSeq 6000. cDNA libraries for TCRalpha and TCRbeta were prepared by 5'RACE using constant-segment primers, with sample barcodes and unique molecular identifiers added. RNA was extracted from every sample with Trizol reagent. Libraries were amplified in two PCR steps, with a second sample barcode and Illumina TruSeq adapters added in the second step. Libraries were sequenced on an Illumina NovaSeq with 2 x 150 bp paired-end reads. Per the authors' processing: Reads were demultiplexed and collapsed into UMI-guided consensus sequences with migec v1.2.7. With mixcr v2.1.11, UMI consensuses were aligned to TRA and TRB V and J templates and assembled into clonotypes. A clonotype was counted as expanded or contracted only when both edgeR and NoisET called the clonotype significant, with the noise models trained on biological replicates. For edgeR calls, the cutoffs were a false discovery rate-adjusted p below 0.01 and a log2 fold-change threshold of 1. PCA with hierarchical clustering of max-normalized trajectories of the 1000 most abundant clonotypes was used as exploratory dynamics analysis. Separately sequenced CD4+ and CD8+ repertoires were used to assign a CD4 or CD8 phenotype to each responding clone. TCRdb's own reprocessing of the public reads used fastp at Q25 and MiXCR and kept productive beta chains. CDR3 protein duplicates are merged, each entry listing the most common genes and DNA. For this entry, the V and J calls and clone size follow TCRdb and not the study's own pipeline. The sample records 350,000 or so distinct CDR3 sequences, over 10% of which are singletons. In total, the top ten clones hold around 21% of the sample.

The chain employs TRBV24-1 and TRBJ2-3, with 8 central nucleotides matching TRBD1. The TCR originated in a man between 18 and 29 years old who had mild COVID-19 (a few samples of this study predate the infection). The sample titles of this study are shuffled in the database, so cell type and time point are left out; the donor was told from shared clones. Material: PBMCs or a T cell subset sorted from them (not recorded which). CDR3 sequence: CATSDVGQADTDTQYF. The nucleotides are TGTGCCACCAGTGATGTGGGACAGGCAGACACAGATACGCAGTATTTT.